These T cell receptor beta chains were read from a single sample in a study of response to subunit inactivated influenza vaccine. TCRdb re-called the RT-PCR reads through MiXCR, storing one row per CDR3 protein. The table shows 700,000 to 800,000 distinct CDR3 sequences, with under 20% occurring only once. Sample: PBMCs from blood, taken around 5 days after vaccination. The receptors here all came from a man in his forties or fifties who received an inactivated influenza vaccine. Both conserved end residues are part of each CDR3. D genes are given only for firm matches. The size entry is marked missing in some rows and otherwise reads once, few, many or a size class.

clone size | J gene | V gene | D gene | CDR3 protein | CDR3 DNA
NA | TRBJ2-7 | TRBV20-1 | TRBD1 | CSASSWRLRDRVPEQYF | TGCAGTGCTAGTTCCTGGCGTTTGCGGGACAGGGTCCCCGAGCAGTACTTC
NA | TRBJ2-1 | TRBV7-6 | NA | CASSRSGNNEQFF | TGTGCCAGCAGCCGGAGTGGAAACAATGAGCAGTTCTTC
NA | TRBJ2-5 | TRBV7-2 | NA | CASSLVNNGGETQYF | TGTGCCAGCAGCTTAGTCAACAATGGGGGGGAGACCCAGTACTTC
NA | TRBJ2-3 | TRBV15 | NA | CATSRDLVVGIRTDTQYF | TGTGCCACCAGCAGAGATTTGGTAGTGGGGATTCGTACAGATACGCAGTATTTT
many | TRBJ1-1 | TRBV15 | NA | CATSSQGRNTEAFF | TGTGCCACCAGTTCCCAGGGGCGGAACACTGAAGCTTTCTTT
NA | TRBJ2-7 | TRBV7-2 | NA | CASSLAPLRTSTYEQYF | TGTGCCAGCAGCTTAGCGCCACTCCGAACCTCCACTTACGAGCAGTACTTC
many | TRBJ2-7 | TRBV5-1 | NA | CASSLDGAYEQYF | TGCGCCAGCAGCTTGGATGGGGCCTACGAGCAGTACTTC
NA | TRBJ1-2 | TRBV6-6 | NA | CASSYRREDYTF | TGTGCCAGCAGTTACCGCAGGGAAGACTACACCTTC
NA | TRBJ2-7 | TRBV5-1 | NA | CASSGNPQWGEQYF | TGCGCCAGCAGTGGTAACCCCCAGTGGGGCGAGCAGTACTTC
few | TRBJ2-5 | TRBV7-9 | NA | CASSFSQLATQETQYF | TGTGCCAGCAGCTTTTCCCAGCTAGCGACCCAAGAGACCCAGTACTTC
NA | TRBJ2-7 | TRBV5-1 | NA | CASSRMGMRDEQYF | TGCGCCAGCTCAAGAATGGGGATGCGGGACGAGCAGTACTTC
NA | TRBJ2-3 | TRBV20-1 | TRBD1 | CSARDRDRTTDTQYF | TGCAGTGCTAGAGATCGGGACAGGACCACAGATACGCAGTATTTT
once | TRBJ2-2 | TRBV4-2 | TRBD2 | CASSRGGTSGMNTGELFF | TGTGCCAGCAGCCGAGGTGGGACTAGCGGGATGAACACCGGGGAGCTGTTTTTT
NA | TRBJ2-1 | TRBV6-2/TRBV6-3 | TRBD2 | CASSYSTLTSSVYNEQFF | TGTGCCAGCAGTTACAGCACCCTGACTAGCTCGGTTTACAATGAGCAGTTCTTC
NA | TRBJ2-3 | TRBV7-3 | NA | CASSRYAGVGSDTQYF | TGTGCCAGCAGCCGGTACGCAGGGGTCGGGTCAGATACGCAGTATTTT
NA | TRBJ2-5 | TRBV14 | NA | CASSHWSSQETQYF | TGTGCCAGCAGCCACTGGAGCAGCCAAGAGACCCAGTACTTC
few | TRBJ2-7 | TRBV7-2 | NA | CASSLDGGQRTYEQYF | TGTGCCAGCAGCTTGGACGGGGGACAGCGGACCTACGAGCAGTACTTC
NA | TRBJ2-1 | TRBV21-1 | NA | CASSKGVRDGVYNEQFF | TGTGCCAGCAGCAAAGGGGTTCGGGACGGCGTATACAATGAGCAGTTCTTC
NA | TRBJ1-3 | TRBV12-3/TRBV12-4 | NA | CASSLQHGPGNTIYF | TGTGCCAGCAGTCTACAACACGGACCTGGAAACACCATATATTTT
few | TRBJ2-7 | TRBV6-1 | TRBD2 | CASSPEKGLAGAEQYF | TGTGCCAGCAGTCCCGAAAAAGGACTAGCGGGAGCCGAGCAGTACTTC
NA | TRBJ2-1 | TRBV7-2 | TRBD1 | CASSLVAEQGANEQFF | TGTGCCAGCAGCTTAGTGGCCGAACAGGGGGCGAATGAGCAGTTCTTC
NA | TRBJ2-3 | TRBV12-3/TRBV12-4 | TRBD1 | CASSHTQGRQDTQYF | TGTGCCAGCAGCCACACACAGGGGCGGCAAGATACGCAGTATTTT
few | TRBJ2-1 | TRBV12-3/TRBV12-4 | TRBD1 | CASTPWGDGRDRGQFF | TGTGCCAGCACCCCATGGGGGGACGGACGGGACAGGGGGCAGTTCTTC
few | TRBJ2-3 | TRBV28 | NA | CASSLELGADTQYF | TGTGCCAGCAGTTTGGAACTAGGGGCAGATACGCAGTATTTT
few | TRBJ2-7 | TRBV20-1 | NA | CSARGTLSYEQYF | TGCAGTGCTAGGGGGACACTTTCCTACGAGCAGTACTTC
NA | TRBJ2-1 | TRBV10-3 | NA | CAISESGSSAVWEQFF | TGTGCCATCAGTGAGTCGGGTAGTAGCGCGGTTTGGGAGCAGTTCTTC
NA | TRBJ2-1 | TRBV7-9 | TRBD2 | CASSANPGLAGANEQFF | TGTGCCAGCAGCGCGAATCCGGGACTAGCGGGAGCTAATGAGCAGTTCTTC
NA | TRBJ2-7 | TRBV6-5 | TRBD1 | CASSFDRDSSYEQYF | TGTGCCAGCAGTTTCGACCGGGACAGCTCCTACGAGCAGTACTTC
few | TRBJ2-7 | TRBV5-5 | TRBD1 | CASSLQPGTGHYEQYF | TGTGCCAGCAGCTTGCAGCCCGGGACAGGCCACTACGAGCAGTACTTC
NA | TRBJ2-5 | TRBV24-1 | TRBD1 | CATSDPPTGVGETQYF | TGTGCCACCAGTGACCCTCCTACAGGGGTTGGGGAGACCCAGTACTTC
many | TRBJ2-7 | TRBV29-1 | NA | CSVFLIGTYEQYF | TGCAGCGTTTTCCTTATCGGGACCTACGAGCAGTACTTC
NA | TRBJ2-7 | TRBV7-2 | TRBD1 | CASSSRTGKQYF | TGTGCCAGCAGCTCCCGGACAGGGAAGCAGTACTTC
NA | TRBJ2-6 | TRBV19 | NA | CASSIDHGGAGANVLTF | TGTGCCAGTAGTATAGATCATGGCGGGGCTGGGGCCAACGTCCTGACTTTC
NA | TRBJ2-1 | TRBV3-1 | TRBD2 | CASSTQTSGRFSEQFF | TGTGCCAGCAGCACCCAGACTAGCGGGAGATTCAGTGAGCAGTTCTTC
NA | TRBJ1-1 | TRBV12-3/TRBV12-4 | TRBD1 | CASRWTGTEAFF | TGTGCCAGCAGGTGGACAGGGACTGAAGCTTTCTTT
many | TRBJ2-3 | TRBV6-2/TRBV6-3 | TRBD1 | CASSYGAGGPDTQYF | TGTGCCAGCAGTTACGGGGCAGGGGGCCCAGATACGCAGTATTTT
few | TRBJ1-2 | TRBV20-1 | TRBD1 | CSAEDRVGYGYTF | TGCAGTGCTGAGGACAGGGTCGGCTATGGCTACACCTTC
once | TRBJ2-1 | TRBV3-1 | TRBD2 | CASSQDALAVLGQFF | TGTGCCAGCAGCCAAGATGCGCTAGCGGTCCTGGGGCAGTTCTTC